Listed here are 2 T cell receptor beta chains from one sample, sequenced in a study of blood T cell repertoires in COVID-19. Sequencing used immunoSEQ multiplex PCR; TCRdb keeps in-frame clones, though not all of them. The top ten hold approximately 2.8% of the sample, which has around 160,000 clones, roughly 90% seen once. The sample taken for sequencing was peripheral blood. The receptors derive from a man aged 55 to 70 with acute or convalescent COVID-19.

The sample holds a few counts of this clone. The rearrangement joins TRBV25-1 to TRBJ1-4; D uncertain. The germline CDR1 and CDR2 sequences are MGHDK and SYGVNS. V lost 4 bases and J lost 6, with 12 bases in between. The CDR3 is 14 residues long. This CDR3 reads CASSVGPLDEKLFF. CDR3 DNA: TGTGCCAGCAGTGTTGGCCCCCTGGATGAAAAACTGTTTTTT.

The chain carries TRBV7-2 and TRBJ1-2, with D unclear. With 2 bases removed from V and 2 bases from J, the gap between germline ends came to 6 bases. This CDR3 spans 13 amino acids. CDR1 is SGHTA and CDR2 is FQGNSA in the germline V gene. Written as DNA, the CDR3 is TGTGCCAGCAGCTTACCCGGGAACTATGGCTACACCTTC. This sequence encodes CASSLPGNYGYTF.